The entry below describes one T cell receptor beta chain. Original handling: Reference gene primer amplification yielded estimated nucleated cell counts. The data were produced by immunoSEQ multiplex PCR, yet TCRdb's version contains in-frame clones alone and is incomplete. That table is the source of V, J and clone size, and D and trimming were worked out from the DNA. The table shows about 140,000 clones, with around 85% occurring only once. This CDR3 region has 13 residues. V lost 4 bases and J lost 4, with 11 bases in between. Germline CDR1 SGDLS, CDR2 YYNGEE. This sample was included in a study of blood T cell repertoires in COVID-19. Study-level background: Samples representing acute and convalescent COVID-19 were sourced from the United States, Italy and Spain. Sources were T cells, B-cell-depleted T cells, or PBMCs; the material itself was cDNA or gDNA.

The material sequenced was peripheral blood. The V call is TRBV9, the J call TRBJ1-1; D not resolved. This clonotype was obtained from a man aged 50 to 60 with acute or convalescent COVID-19. The CDR3 is CASSLLGSTEAFF. CDR3 nucleotide sequence: TGTGCCAGCAGCCTCCTCGGGTCCACTGAAGCTTTCTTT.